Each of the 27 T cell receptor beta chains below was sequenced from the same sample in a study of blood T cells in healthy people across ages. Then a second PCR, running about 6 to 12 cycles, was carried out with a sample-barcoded 5' primer and a J-beta primer mix. TCRdb analysed the 5' RACE reads with MiXCR anew, one entry per CDR3 protein. The table has 1.4 million to 1.5 million distinct CDR3 sequences, 40% to 50% seen once. Sequenced input: blood. Receptors originate from a woman between 18 and 30 years old in good health.

This sequence joins TRBV20-1 and TRBJ2-1; D possibly corresponds to TRBD2 (6 bases). Matching the DNA end better, TRBJ2-7 makes the J call doubtful. Germline CDR1 DFQATT, CDR2 SNEGSKA (reference sequence). The CDR3 runs 17 residues. The CDR3, as DNA: TGCAGTGCTAGAGCTCAGGGCTTCGCGGGACCCTACAATGAGCAGTACTTC. Its translation: CSARAQGFAGPYNEQYF.

The chain combines TRBV29-1 with TRBJ2-3, with 7 bases identical to TRBD2. V shed 2 bases, J shed 1 base, and the junction held 6 bases outside the gene matches. The CDR3 totals 15 residues. CDR1 is SQVTM, CDR2 ANQGSEA, per germline. The DNA for the CDR3 is TGCAGCGTTGAAATATTAGCGGGTGGCACAGATACGCAGTATTTT. Its protein product is CSVEILAGGTDTQYF.

The chain uses TRBV5-1 and TRBJ2-4; 8 bases fit TRBD2. The CDR3 extends over 14 amino acids. CDR1 and CDR2 from the germline V gene are SGHRS and YFSETQ. Losses at the gene ends were 4 bases for V and 7 bases for J; bases not matched to a gene: 7. The CDR3 is CASSQRESRNIQYF. CDR3 DNA: TGCGCCAGCAGCCAGCGGGAGAGCCGGAACATTCAGTACTTC.

This clonotype has at least ten counts. The chain recombines TRBV29-1 with TRBJ1-2; 7 bases are shared with TRBD1. V dropped 7 bases and J dropped 8; count of bases not matched to a gene: 7. The CDR3 covers 11 residues. CDR1 is SQVTM, CDR2 ANQGSEA, per germline. The CDR3 loop is CSADREGGYTF. The CDR3 DNA sequence: TGCAGCGCTGACAGGGAGGGGGGCTACACCTTC.

V is TRBV6-8 and J is TRBJ1-6, with 11 nucleotides matching TRBD1. Germline V CDR1 and CDR2: MNHGY, SAAAGT. The ends lost 6 bases at V and 5 bases at J; junction bases unmatched: 6. The CDR3 totals 16 residues. CDR3 nucleotides: TGTGCCAGCAGCCCCCCGGGACAGGGGGATAATTCACCCCTCCACTTT. Its protein product is CASSPPGQGDNSPLHF.

This clonotype was seen a few times. The V gene is TRBV6-5, the J gene TRBJ2-7; the D gene is possibly TRBD2 (6 bases). CDR3 length: 12 residues. V was shortened by 6 bases and J by 6 bases, with 12 bases between the two germline ends. Per germline, CDR1 MNHEY and CDR2 SVGAGI. The CDR3 nucleotides are TGTGCCAGCAGCCTCCGACTAGGCGAGCAGTACTTC. Protein product: CASSLRLGEQYF.

The chain employs TRBV20-1 and TRBJ1-6, with a tentative D call TRBD1 (5 bases). In germline, CDR1 is DFQATT, CDR2 SNEGSKA (reference sequence). The V gene lost 5 bases and the J gene lost 0 bases, with 17 bases spanning the gap. CDR3 length: 17 residues. The CDR3 loop reads CSAYPGRSSSYNSPLHF. Here the CDR3 DNA reads TGCAGTGCTTACCCGGGACGGTCGAGCTCCTATAATTCACCCCTCCACTTT.

The CDR3 loop reads CASSVGLSDQPQHF. The CDR3 region has the DNA TGTGCCAGCAGCGTAGGACTATCAGATCAGCCCCAGCATTTT. The rearrangement uses TRBV9 and TRBJ1-5; D is ambiguous. The germline gives CDR1 SGDLS, CDR2 YYNGEE. Trimming left V 0 bases short and J 5 bases short, with 9 bases between. This CDR3 contains 14 residues.

This clonotype has a handful of counts. This chain uses TRBV3-1 with TRBJ1-5; D not certain. Deletions cut 4 bases from V and 1 base from J, with 8 bases between. Germline CDR1 reads LGHDT; CDR2 reads YNNKEL (reference sequence). The CDR3 spans 14 residues. CDR3 in DNA: TGTGCCAGCAGCCGCACTGAAAGCAATCAGCCCCAGCATTTT. This translates into CASSRTESNQPQHF.

The J gene is TRBJ2-7, the V gene TRBV6-1; D possibly uses TRBD1 or TRBD2 (5 bases each). V dropped 6 bases and J dropped 2 bases, with 17 bases sitting between them. CDR1 MNHNS and CDR2 SASEGT come from the germline V gene. The CDR3 loop spans 15 amino acids. CDR3 DNA: TGTGCCAGCAGCCCAGGCCCGGGACCTACCTACGAGCAGTACTTC. Encoded protein: CASSPGPGPTYEQYF.

The rearrangement joins TRBV11-2 to TRBJ1-2; D is uncertain. In germline, CDR1 is SGHAT, CDR2 FQNNGV. V shed 2 bases and J shed 5 bases, with 6 bases lying between them. The CDR3 has 12 amino acids. In nucleotides, the CDR3 is TGTGCCAGCAGCTTATTACAGTATGGCTACACCTTC. It specifies CASSLLQYGYTF.

This sequence joins TRBV5-1 and TRBJ2-5; D gene unclear. This CDR3 region has 17 residues. CDR1 and CDR2 from the germline V gene are SGHRS and YFSETQ. V was cut by 4 bases and J by 11 bases, with 30 bases left in between. CDR3 amino acids: CASSPDGVMSSGNEQYF. CDR3 coding DNA: TGCGCCAGCAGCCCGGATGGGGTTATGAGTTCTGGGAATGAGCAGTACTTC.

Only a few counts were recorded for this clonotype. CDR3 amino acids: CATTGTRKNGEQFF. The CDR3 DNA is TGTGCCACCACCGGGACTAGAAAAAACGGTGAGCAGTTCTTC. This chain uses TRBV2 with TRBJ2-1; 8 nucleotides line up with TRBD2. Trimming took 10 bases from V and 9 from J; bases not matched to a gene: 14. Germline CDR1 is SNHLY and CDR2 is FYNNEI. This CDR3 has 14 residues.

This clonotype was detected a few times. The genes are TRBV12-3 or TRBV12-4 and TRBJ2-3, with TRBD2 matching over 13 bases. The CDR3 loop spans 17 amino acids. Trimming cost V 6 bases and J 0 bases; bases outside gene matches: 6. In DNA form, the CDR3 reads TGTGCCAGCAGAGGACTAGCGGGAGACCCTAGCACAGATACGCAGTATTTT. It encodes CASRGLAGDPSTDTQYF.

This rearrangement joins TRBV20-1 to TRBJ1-2; TRBD1 aligns across 10 bases. V was clipped by 5 bases and J by 5 bases; unmatched bases: 11. Germline CDR1 is DFQATT and CDR2 is SNEGSKA (reference sequence). This CDR3 has 15 amino acids. CDR3 loop: CSAPTGTGAQYGYTF. CDR3 nucleotide sequence: TGCAGTGCTCCTACCGGGACAGGGGCCCAGTATGGCTACACCTTC.

V usage is TRBV2 and J usage is TRBJ2-1; 8 positions agree with TRBD1. CDR1 SNHLY and CDR2 FYNNEI come from the germline V gene. The CDR3 has 15 residues. V dropped 11 bases and J dropped 2; count of bases not matched to a gene: 11. CDR3 nucleotide sequence: TGTGCCTTAAGATGGGGCAGGGGGCCCTACAATGAGCAGTTCTTC. Protein: CALRWGRGPYNEQFF.

The chain is built from TRBV4-1 and TRBJ2-7; perhaps D is TRBD1 or TRBD2 (7 bases each). The J call could be wrong; TRBJ2-5 is a better fit for the DNA end. Germline V gene data show CDR1 as MGHRA and CDR2 as YSYEKL. This CDR3 region has 15 residues. The CDR3 spells CASSQGARGGETQYF. The CDR3, as DNA: TGCGCCAGCAGCCAAGGTGCCAGGGGGGGAGAGACCCAGTACTTC.

The gene calls are TRBV5-1 and TRBJ1-1, with 10 bases fitting TRBD1. The germline V gene has CDR1 SGHRS and CDR2 YFSETQ. CDR3 length: 16 residues. The J segment lost 7 bases and the V segment lost 0 bases, leaving 9 bases of the junction unmatched. This CDR3 reads CASSLEGTGDGLEAFF. In nucleotides, the CDR3 is TGCGCCAGCAGCTTGGAAGGGACAGGGGATGGTCTTGAAGCTTTCTTT.

The chain links TRBV18 to TRBJ2-5; 8 bases line up with TRBD1. Trimming removed 0 bases from V and 5 bases from J; junction bases left unmatched: 11. The length of the CDR3 is 17 residues. CDR1 and CDR2 from the germline V gene are KGHSH and LQKENI. Written as DNA, the CDR3 is TGTGCCAGCTCACCACCTTTGTGGGACAGGTCGAGGGAGACCCAGTACTTC. It encodes CASSPPLWDRSRETQYF.

The genes are TRBV9 and TRBJ2-5; no firm D call. Germline V CDR1 and CDR2: SGDLS, YYNGEE. V lost 0 bases to trimming and J lost 2 bases, with 8 bases between them. The CDR3 runs to 14 residues. The CDR3 is CASSVATEQETQYF. CDR3 nucleotide sequence: TGTGCCAGCAGCGTAGCAACCGAGCAAGAGACCCAGTACTTC.

This clonotype was found a few times. The CDR3 coding sequence is TGCAGTGCTATTACAAATGACAGGGCCGAAAAACTGTTTTTT. Translation: CSAITNDRAEKLFF. This rearrangement joins TRBV20-1 to TRBJ1-4; TRBD1 aligns across 7 bases. Germline V CDR1 and CDR2: DFQATT, SNEGSKA (reference sequence). The CDR3 is 14 amino acids. Losses at the gene ends were 4 bases for V and 8 bases for J; bases not matched to a gene: 10.

This clonotype has only a few counts. This chain connects TRBV5-1 to TRBJ2-7; D unresolved. This CDR3 has 14 residues. Germline loops: CDR1 SGHRS, CDR2 YFSETQ. Trimming removed 0 bases at V and 3 bases at J, with 10 bases between. The CDR3 region is CASSLGRTLYEQYF. DNA for the CDR3: TGCGCCAGCAGCTTGGGGCGTACCCTCTACGAGCAGTACTTC.

The rearrangement joins TRBV29-1 to TRBJ2-3; no definite D call. V was shortened by 4 bases and J by 5 bases, with 13 bases between the two germline ends. Germline V gene lookup returns CDR1 SQVTM and CDR2 ANQGSEA. This CDR3 spans 13 amino acids. The CDR3 loop is CSVVDSPVDTQYF. The DNA of the CDR3 is TGCAGCGTTGTAGACTCTCCAGTAGATACGCAGTATTTT.

This clonotype showed up many times. V usage is TRBV11-2 and J usage is TRBJ1-2; maybe TRBD1 (6 bases). The CDR3 covers 13 residues. Germline V gives CDR1 SGHAT, CDR2 FQNNGV. V lost 0 bases and J 8 bases, leaving 10 bases between the germline ends. CDR3 in amino acids: CASSLEPGAGYTF. Written as DNA, the CDR3 is TGTGCCAGCAGCTTAGAGCCGGGGGCAGGCTACACCTTC.

The V gene is TRBV7-2, the J gene TRBJ2-6; 9 nucleotides match TRBD2. Germline assignment: CDR1 SGHTA and CDR2 FQGNSA. The length of the CDR3 is 18 residues. With 2 bases clipped from V and 2 bases from J, the junction kept 7 bases outside the gene matches. CDR3 sequence reads: CASSLKRGVLAGANVLTF. The DNA of the CDR3 is TGTGCCAGCAGCTTAAAGCGGGGGGTCCTAGCTGGGGCCAACGTCCTGACTTTC.

Comments on this clonotype: At one of its ends the junction is not consistent with the germline gene, which may arise from a read error. The CDR3 here is CTSSFDGVGSYEQYF. CDR3 DNA: TGTACCAGCAGTTTTGACGGAGTGGGCTCCTACGAGCAGTACTTC. The chain links TRBV27 to TRBJ2-7; the D is unclear. The CDR3 totals 15 residues. Per germline, CDR1 MNHEY and CDR2 SMNVEV (reference sequence).

This clonotype has just a few counts. This chain connects TRBV4-1 to TRBJ2-1; 8 bases agree with TRBD2. Trimming took 4 bases from V and 7 from J; bases not matched to a gene: 9. Germline V lookup: CDR1 MGHRA, CDR2 YSYEKL. The CDR3 extends over 15 amino acids. The CDR3 DNA follows: TGCGCCAGCAGCCCATCCAGCGGGAGTTTAAATGAGCAGTTCTTC. Translated, it gives CASSPSSGSLNEQFF.